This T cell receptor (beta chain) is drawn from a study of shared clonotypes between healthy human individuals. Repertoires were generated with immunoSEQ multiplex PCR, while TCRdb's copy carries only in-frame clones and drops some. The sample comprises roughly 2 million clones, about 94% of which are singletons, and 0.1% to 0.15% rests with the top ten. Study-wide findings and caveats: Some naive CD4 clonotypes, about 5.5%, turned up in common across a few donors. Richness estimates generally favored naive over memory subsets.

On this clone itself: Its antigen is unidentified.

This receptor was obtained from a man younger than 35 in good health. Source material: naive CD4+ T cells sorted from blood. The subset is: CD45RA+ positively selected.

CDR3 loop: CASSEGQVVPYGYTF. In DNA, the CDR3 is TGTGCCAGCAGTGAGGGACAGGTGGTCCCTTATGGCTACACCTTC. V and J are TRBV25-1 and TRBJ1-2; 8 nucleotides line up with TRBD1. Germline V gene data show CDR1 as MGHDK and CDR2 as SYGVNS. The CDR3 loop spans 15 amino acids. Trimming removed 3 bases from V and 5 bases from J; junction bases left unmatched: 8.